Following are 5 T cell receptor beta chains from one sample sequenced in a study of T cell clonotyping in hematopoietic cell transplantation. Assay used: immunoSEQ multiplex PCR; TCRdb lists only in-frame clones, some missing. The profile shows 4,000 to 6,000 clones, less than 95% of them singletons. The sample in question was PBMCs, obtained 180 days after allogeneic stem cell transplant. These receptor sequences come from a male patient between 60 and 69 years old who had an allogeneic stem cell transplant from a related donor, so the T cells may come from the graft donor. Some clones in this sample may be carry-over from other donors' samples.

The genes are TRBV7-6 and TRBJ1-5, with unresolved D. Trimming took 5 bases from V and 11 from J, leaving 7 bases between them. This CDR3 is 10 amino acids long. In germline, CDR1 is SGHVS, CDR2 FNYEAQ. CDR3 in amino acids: CASSTTTQHF. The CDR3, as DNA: TGTGCCAGCAGCACCACGACCCAGCATTTT.

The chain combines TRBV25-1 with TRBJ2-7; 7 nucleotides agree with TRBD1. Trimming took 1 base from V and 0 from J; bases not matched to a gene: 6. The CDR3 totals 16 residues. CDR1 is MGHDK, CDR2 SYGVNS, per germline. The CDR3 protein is CASSESRGQLSYEQYF. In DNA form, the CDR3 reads TGTGCCAGCAGTGAATCCAGGGGACAGCTCTCCTACGAGCAGTACTTC.

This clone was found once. The CDR3 is CSATDSSSGANVLTF. CDR3 nucleotides: TGCAGCGCCACGGACAGCAGCTCTGGGGCCAACGTCCTGACTTTC. The chain carries TRBV29-1 and TRBJ2-6; tentative D call: TRBD1 (6 bases). CDR3 length: 15 amino acids. Germline V lookup: CDR1 SQVTM, CDR2 ANQGSEA. V lost 7 bases and J 0 bases, leaving 13 bases between the germline ends.

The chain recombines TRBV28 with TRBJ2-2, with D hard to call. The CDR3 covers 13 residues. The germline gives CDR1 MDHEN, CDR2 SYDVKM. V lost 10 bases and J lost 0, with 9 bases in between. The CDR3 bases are TGTGCCACCCGGACGGCGAACACCGGGGAGCTGTTTTTT. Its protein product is CATRTANTGELFF.

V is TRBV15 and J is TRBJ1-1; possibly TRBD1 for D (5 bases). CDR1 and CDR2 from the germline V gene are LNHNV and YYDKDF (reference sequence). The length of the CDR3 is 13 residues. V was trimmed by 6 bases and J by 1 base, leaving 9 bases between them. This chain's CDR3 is CATSAGRNTEAFF. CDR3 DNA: TGTGCCACCAGTGCGGGACGGAACACTGAAGCTTTCTTT.